A selection of T cell receptor beta chains follows, all from one sample in a study of cytomegalovirus exposure and HLA in healthy donors. Method: immunoSEQ multiplex PCR; TCRdb's copy keeps in-frame clones and lacks some. This table has over 150,000 clones, roughly 80% appearing once. The sample was PBMCs. The receptors were sampled from a man between 18 and 35 years old in good health and CMV-seropositive. The CDR3 runs from the conserved cysteine through the conserved F or W. D genes are given only for firm matches. Only some rows state a clone size, as once, few, many or a class for expanded clones.

clone_size j_call v_call d_call cdr3_aa cdr3_nt
NA TRBJ2-3 TRBV6-5 TRBD2 CASRPFGGETDTQYF TGTGCCAGCAGACCCTTCGGGGGGGAAACAGATACGCAGTATTTT
NA TRBJ2-7 TRBV27 NA CASSLTGLFSYEQYF TGTGCCAGCAGCCTAACAGGGTTATTCTCCTACGAGCAGTACTTC
NA TRBJ2-1 TRBV30 NA CAWRDKLGVDEQFF TGTGCCTGGAGGGACAAGTTGGGTGTCGATGAGCAGTTCTTC
once TRBJ2-7 TRBV19 NA CASSIVVFSYEQYF TGTGCCAGTAGTATTGTAGTCTTCTCCTACGAGCAGTACTTC
few TRBJ2-3 TRBV5-1 TRBD2 CASSLIGSGGADTQYF TGCGCCAGCAGCTTGATTGGTAGCGGGGGGGCGGATACGCAGTATTTT
few TRBJ2-7 TRBV5-8 NA CASSQDSSYEQYF TGTGCCAGCAGCCAGGACAGCTCCTACGAGCAGTACTTC
NA TRBJ2-5 TRBV11-3 NA CASSLGSQETQYF TGTGCCAGCAGCTTAGGGAGCCAAGAGACCCAGTACTTC
few TRBJ1-5 TRBV27 NA CASSLSRGLHQPQHF TGTGCCAGCAGTTTATCGCGGGGCCTCCATCAGCCCCAGCATTTT
NA TRBJ2-7 TRBV21-1 NA CASSGGSEQYF TGTGCCAGCAGCGGGGGGTCCGAGCAGTACTTC
NA TRBJ1-1 TRBV5-6 NA CASSLAGRATEAFF TGTGCCAGCAGCTTGGCGGGAAGGGCTACTGAAGCTTTCTTT
NA TRBJ1-4 TRBV7-8 NA CASSPIVTRREKLFF TGTGCCAGCAGCCCGATCGTAACTCGGCGGGAAAAACTGTTTTTT
NA TRBJ2-1 TRBV6-5 TRBD2 CASIPSGRAWDEQFF TGTGCCAGCATCCCTAGCGGGAGGGCTTGGGATGAGCAGTTCTTC
NA TRBJ1-4 TRBV19 NA CASSIVPNRAEKLFF TGTGCCAGTAGTATCGTCCCAAACCGCGCTGAAAAACTGTTTTTT
NA TRBJ1-2 TRBV18 NA CASSPGSYGYTF TGTGCCAGCTCACCCGGTAGCTATGGCTACACCTTC
NA TRBJ1-3 TRBV7-9 NA CASSLAATRSGNTIYF TGTGCCAGCAGCTTAGCTGCGACACGCTCTGGAAACACCATATATTTT
NA TRBJ1-2 TRBV7-9 NA CASSPTGVDGYTF TGTGCCAGCAGCCCTACGGGGGTTGATGGCTACACCTTC
NA TRBJ2-7 TRBV27 TRBD2 CASSPGLVGNYEQYF TGTGCCAGCAGTCCCGGACTAGTGGGCAACTACGAGCAGTACTTC
NA TRBJ2-1 TRBV10-1 NA CASSGGLVQGDEQFF TGCGCCAGCAGTGGGGGACTAGTTCAGGGGGATGAGCAGTTCTTC
NA TRBJ2-3 TRBV7-6 TRBD2 CASSLGLAGGPDTQYF TGTGCCAGCAGCCTGGGACTAGCGGGAGGGCCAGATACGCAGTATTTT
NA TRBJ2-3 TRBV14 NA CASRPSVSATDTQYF TGTGCCAGCAGGCCTAGCGTATCTGCGACAGATACGCAGTATTTT
once TRBJ2-1 TRBV15 TRBD2 CATSREGTSGRPSSYNEQFF TGTGCCACCAGCAGAGAGGGCACTAGCGGGAGGCCCAGCTCCTACAATGAGCAGTTCTTC
NA TRBJ2-3 TRBV29-1 NA CSVETPNGGTQYF TGCAGCGTTGAAACGCCTAACGGGGGTACGCAGTATTTT
NA TRBJ2-7 TRBV2 NA CASSARTPDPYEQYF TGTGCCAGCAGTGCCCGGACTCCGGACCCCTACGAGCAGTACTTC
NA TRBJ2-5 TRBV5-1 TRBD1 CASSGDRQGGTQYF TGCGCCAGCAGTGGGGACAGGCAAGGTGGGACCCAGTACTTC
NA TRBJ2-6 TRBV7-9 NA CSSSPTNVLTF TGTTCCAGCAGCCCCACCAACGTCCTGACTTTC
NA TRBJ2-3 TRBV7-2 TRBD2 CASSLGGWNTDTQYF TGTGCCAGCAGCTTGGGGGGGTGGAACACAGATACGCAGTATTTT
NA TRBJ1-6 TRBV19 NA CASRSDGIMYNSPLHF TGTGCCAGTAGATCGGACGGGATTATGTATAATTCACCCCTCCACTTT
NA TRBJ1-3 TRBV4-2 NA CASSQPGGGGYSGNTIYF TGTGCCAGCAGTCAGCCGGGGGGTGGAGGCTACTCTGGAAACACCATATATTTT